This TCR beta chain was profiled in a study of blood T cell repertoires in COVID-19 (dated by TCRdb to the early 2020s). The study in broad terms: Collaborator samples came from the United States, Italy and Spain and covered acute and convalescent phases of COVID-19. The material from the prospective study consisted of cDNA or gDNA derived from T cells, B-cell-depleted T cells, or PBMCs. The dataset comprised deeply sampled blood TCRbeta repertoires from subjects exposed to, actively infected with, or recovered from COVID-19. The repertoires were made available in a free public database intended to serve as a resource for research on the immune response to SARS-CoV-2. Samples came from the ongoing ImmuneRACE study (first 160 participants) plus 1,254 subjects from 6 global collaborators. A de-identified subject ID, COVID-19 status, age in years and sex were almost always included in the sample metadata. Where HLA class I and class II types were available, the types were taken from metadata supplied by the sample provider, not from assay-based typing. What the authors observed across the whole study: Clinical and demographic metadata were provided uncurated, with the amount varying by source and participant.

TCRbeta CDR3 regions were amplified from genomic DNA using the immunoSEQ Assay, a bias-controlled multiplex PCR. The paper's data handling went like this. The number of nucleated cells in each sample was estimated from the amplification of reference gene primers within the assay. Sequence reads were collapsed and filtered to measure the absolute abundance of every unique TCRbeta CDR3 rearrangement. Productive Simpson clonality was computed per sample as the square root of Simpson's diversity index over productive rearrangements. The table was pulled from immuneACCESS by TCRdb, which kept in-frame rearrangements only. Such tables lose some clones; where checked, under half of the loss comes from unresolved V genes, and the rest has no known cause. V, J and clone size derive from that table, while D and trimming were established from the DNA sequence. In all, the sample holds about 150,000 clones, and less than 90% of those were seen once. Jointly, the top ten make up 2.4% of the sample.

Notes on this clone: The specificity of this receptor is unknown. Base-call qualities are not available, and no considerably larger clone is one nucleotide away.

The CDR3 starts with the cysteine, ends with the phenylalanine, and has 14 residues. Only CDR3 DNA is held: 42 bases, read in frame from base 1. The germline V and J ends show losses of 7 bases and 7 bases respectively, and no gene match explains 11 bases of the junction. The germline V gene provides CDR1 SQVTM and CDR2 ANQGSEA. Collaborating institutions collected whole blood in K2EDTA tubes following their own protocols. For TCRbeta analysis, collaborator samples were shipped as frozen whole blood, as isolated PBMCs, or as DNA extracted from either sample type. The sequence is built from TRBV29-1 and TRBJ2-1; 9 central nucleotides agree with TRBD2. This clonotype originated in a woman in her 70s with acute or convalescent COVID-19. Material for sequencing was peripheral blood. The DNA sequence is TGCAGCGCAAGAGGGCGGGGGGGCCGAAATGAGCAGTTCTTC. Its protein reads: CSARGRGGRNEQFF.